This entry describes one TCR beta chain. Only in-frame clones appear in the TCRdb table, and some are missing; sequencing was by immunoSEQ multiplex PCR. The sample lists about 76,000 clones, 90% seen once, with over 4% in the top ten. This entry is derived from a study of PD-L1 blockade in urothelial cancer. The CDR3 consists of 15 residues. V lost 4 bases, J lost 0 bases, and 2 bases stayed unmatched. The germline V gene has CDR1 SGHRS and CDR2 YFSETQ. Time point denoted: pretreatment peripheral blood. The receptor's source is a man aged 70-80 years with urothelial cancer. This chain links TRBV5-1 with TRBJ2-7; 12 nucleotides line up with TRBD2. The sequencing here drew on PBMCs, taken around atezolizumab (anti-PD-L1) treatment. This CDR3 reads CASSRTSGASYEQYF. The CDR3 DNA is TGCGCCAGCAGCCGGACTAGCGGGGCCTCCTACGAGCAGTACTTC. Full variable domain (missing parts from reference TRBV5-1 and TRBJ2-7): KAGVTQTPRYLIKTRGQQVTLSCSPISGHRSVSWYQQTPGQGLQFLFEYFSETQRNKGNFPGRFSGRQFSNSRSEMNVSTLELGDSALYLCASSRTSGASYEQYFGPGTRLTVT.